This T cell receptor beta chain is from a study of cytomegalovirus exposure and HLA in healthy donors. Whole-study context: Early on, a data release was issued that held roughly 80 million unique TCRs from HLA-typed donors. Overall study results and limits: A classifier reportedly called cytomegalovirus status with high sensitivity and specificity.

This clone came up a few times. Antigen: not known. The CDR3 is made up of 15 amino acids. Germline CDR1 reads SGHNT; CDR2 reads YYREEE (reference sequence). The germline V and J ends were trimmed by 1 base and 0 bases, with 11 bases remaining between them. The PCR used 60 Vbeta and 13 Jbeta primers. The data were produced by immunoSEQ multiplex PCR, yet TCRdb's version contains in-frame clones alone and is incomplete. The sample includes fewer than 250,000 clones, about 83% of them seen just once. Sequencing was done on a sample of PBMCs. The chain has TRBV5-4 and TRBJ2-7; D may be TRBD1 (6 bases). The receptor's source is a human donor in good health. DNA of the CDR3: TGTGCCAGCAGCTTGTCTGGGGGCAGCTCCTACGAGCAGTACTTC. This translates into CASSLSGGSSYEQYF.